A selection of T cell receptor beta chains follows, all from one sample in a study of T cell repertoires in cytomegalovirus infection. MiXCR, run by TCRdb on the reads, gives a single entry per CDR3 protein. The table shows about 490,000 distinct CDR3 sequences, with approximately 26% occurring only once. The specimen was PBMCs. These receptors came from a human donor in good health (CMV status not recorded). Some clones in this sample may be carry-over from other donors' samples. CDR3s include the opening cysteine and the closing phenylalanine or tryptophan. The D gene is left open where the match is weak. Only part of the rows carry a size: once, few, many, or a class if the clone is expanded.

d_gene,abundance,j_gene,len,v_gene,CDR3nt,CDR3aa
-,-,TRBJ2-7,13,TRBV28,TGTGCCAGCAGTTGGACAGACGCCTACGAGCAGTACTTC,CASSWTDAYEQYF
-,few,TRBJ2-6,16,TRBV11-2,TGTGCCAGCAGCTGGGGACGGGGGACTGGGGCCAACGTCCTGACTTTC,CASSWGRGTGANVLTF
-,few,TRBJ1-5,15,TRBV4-2,TGTGCCAGCAGTCCAGAACAGGGACATAATCAGCCCCAGCATTTT,CASSPEQGHNQPQHF
-,-,TRBJ2-1,14,TRBV20-1,TGCAGCGTTCCCCGCCTGGCGGGACACAATGAGCAGTTCTTC,CSVPRLAGHNEQFF
TRBD2,few,TRBJ2-3,14,TRBV20-1,TGCAGTTCCCCTAAGCGGGAGGGCCGGGATACGCAGTATTTT,CSSPKREGRDTQYF
-,-,TRBJ2-2,16,TRBV7-9,TGTGCCAGCAACACCCCTTTGGCTAGCGTTGCCGGGGAGCTGTTTTTT,CASNTPLASVAGELFF
-,few,TRBJ2-4,13,TRBV28,TGTGCCAGCAGTTTACGGGACAACCACATTCAGTACTTC,CASSLRDNHIQYF
TRBD1,-,TRBJ1-5,14,TRBV12-3/TRBV12-4,TGTGCCAGCAGTTTAGCGCAGGGGGTACAGCCCCAGCATTTT,CASSLAQGVQPQHF
TRBD1,-,TRBJ1-1,15,TRBV28,TGTGCCAGCAGTTCTGGGACAGCTAGCAACACTGAAGCTTTCTTT,CASSSGTASNTEAFF
-,-,TRBJ2-1,13,TRBV29-1,TGCAGCGCACAGGGTACCCTCTGGAATGAGCAGTTCTTC,CSAQGTLWNEQFF
TRBD2,-,TRBJ2-4,14,TRBV10-3,TGTGCCATCAGCCCGACTAGCGGGGCAAACATTCAGTACTTC,CAISPTSGANIQYF
TRBD1,few,TRBJ2-4,16,TRBV28,TGTGCCAGCAGGACGCCGGGACAGGGGTCCAAAAACATTCAGTACTTC,CASRTPGQGSKNIQYF
-,few,TRBJ2-3,17,TRBV6-5,TGTGCCAGCAGTTACGGGCAGGGTACGTTAAGCACAGATACGCAGTATTTT,CASSYGQGTLSTDTQYF
TRBD2,-,TRBJ2-3,20,TRBV19,TGTGCCAGTAGTCTAGGTTTGGGACTAGCGGGAGGAATGAGCACAGATACGCAGTATTTT,CASSLGLGLAGGMSTDTQYF
TRBD1,many,TRBJ1-4,14,TRBV11-2,TGTGCCAGCAGCCGACAGGGGACAGGGCAAAAACTGTTTTTT,CASSRQGTGQKLFF
TRBD2,few,TRBJ2-3,16,TRBV6-5,TGTGCCAGCAGTTACTCGATCTCTGCGGGAGGAGATACGCAGTATTTT,CASSYSISAGGDTQYF
TRBD1,many,TRBJ2-2,15,TRBV7-2,TGTGCCAGCAGCGTAAGACAGGGGCACACCGGGGAGCTGTTTTTT,CASSVRQGHTGELFF
TRBD2,-,TRBJ2-1,16,TRBV11-2,TGTGCCAGCAGCTTAGGGACTAGCGGGAGTGATTATGAGCAGTTCTTC,CASSLGTSGSDYEQFF
TRBD2,-,TRBJ2-5,16,TRBV14,TGTGCCAGCAGCCAAGAAATCCTAGCGGGAAGGGAGACCCAGTACTTC,CASSQEILAGRETQYF
-,few,TRBJ2-7,14,TRBV28,TGTGCCAGCAGTCATGGACCGGACGGGTACGAGCAGTACTTC,CASSHGPDGYEQYF
TRBD1,many,TRBJ2-5,15,TRBV7-2,TGTGCCAGCAGGGGACAGGGGGCAAAGGCAGAGACCCAGTACTTC,CASRGQGAKAETQYF
-,-,TRBJ1-5,14,TRBV6-6,TGTGCCAGCAGTTACGGGGCAGCCTATCAGCCCCAGCATTTT,CASSYGAAYQPQHF
-,-,TRBJ2-1,13,TRBV14,TGTGCCAGCCGCCTAAACGGGGTAAATGAGCAGTTCTTC,CASRLNGVNEQFF
TRBD1,many,TRBJ1-2,13,TRBV7-6,TGTGCCGTAACGGCGGGACAGGGCTTTGGCTACACCTTC,CAVTAGQGFGYTF
TRBD2,many,TRBJ2-1,14,TRBV12-3/TRBV12-4,TGTGCCAGCATCAGCGGGAGCTCCTACAATGAGCAGTTCTTC,CASISGSSYNEQFF
-,many,TRBJ1-3,13,TRBV7-2,TGTGCCAGCAGCTCGATAGCTGGAAACACCATATATTTT,CASSSIAGNTIYF
-,few,TRBJ2-5,15,TRBV5-1,TGCGCCAGCAGCCGGGCGGGGCTGGAACAAGAGACCCAGTACTTC,CASSRAGLEQETQYF
-,-,TRBJ1-1,12,TRBV29-1,TGCAGCGTTCCCAGCCAGGCCACTGAAGCTTTCTTT,CSVPSQATEAFF
TRBD1,few,TRBJ2-5,15,TRBV7-7,TGTGCTAGCAGTCATGGACAGGGAATAGAAGAGACCCAGTACTTC,CASSHGQGIEETQYF
TRBD2,many,TRBJ2-2,16,TRBV7-8,TGTGCCAGCAGCCCTAGCGGGGGGAGGAAGTCCGGGGAGCTGTTTTTT,CASSPSGGRKSGELFF
-,many,TRBJ1-1,13,TRBV7-2,TGTGCCAGCAGCTCGGGGGTGGGGCCTGAAGCTTTCTTT,CASSSGVGPEAFF
TRBD2,many,TRBJ2-1,16,TRBV7-2,TGTGCCAGCAGCCAACGACTAGCGGGTGTTTACAATGAGCAGTTCTTC,CASSQRLAGVYNEQFF
-,few,TRBJ2-1,15,TRBV24-1,TGTGCCACCACTGAGGGAGACGCCTCCTACAATGAGCAGTTCTTC,CATTEGDASYNEQFF
TRBD1,-,TRBJ1-2,16,TRBV28,TGTGCCAGCAGCGCTTTCGGACAGGGAGGGAACTATGGCTACACCTTC,CASSAFGQGGNYGYTF